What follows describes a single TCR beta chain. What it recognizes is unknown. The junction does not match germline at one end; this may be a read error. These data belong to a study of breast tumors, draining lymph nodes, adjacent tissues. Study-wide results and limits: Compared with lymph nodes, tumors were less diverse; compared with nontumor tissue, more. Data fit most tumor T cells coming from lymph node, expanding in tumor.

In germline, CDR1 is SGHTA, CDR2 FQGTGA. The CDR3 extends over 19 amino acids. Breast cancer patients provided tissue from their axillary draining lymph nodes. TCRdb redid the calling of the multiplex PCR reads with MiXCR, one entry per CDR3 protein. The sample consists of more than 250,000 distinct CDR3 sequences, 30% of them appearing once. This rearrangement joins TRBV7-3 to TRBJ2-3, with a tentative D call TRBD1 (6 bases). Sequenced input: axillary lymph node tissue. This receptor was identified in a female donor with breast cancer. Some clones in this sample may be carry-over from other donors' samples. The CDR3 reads CASSLNPPTGRARTDTQYF. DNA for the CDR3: TGTGCCAGCAGCTTAAACCCGCCCACAGGGCGCGCTCGCACAGATACACAGTATTTT.